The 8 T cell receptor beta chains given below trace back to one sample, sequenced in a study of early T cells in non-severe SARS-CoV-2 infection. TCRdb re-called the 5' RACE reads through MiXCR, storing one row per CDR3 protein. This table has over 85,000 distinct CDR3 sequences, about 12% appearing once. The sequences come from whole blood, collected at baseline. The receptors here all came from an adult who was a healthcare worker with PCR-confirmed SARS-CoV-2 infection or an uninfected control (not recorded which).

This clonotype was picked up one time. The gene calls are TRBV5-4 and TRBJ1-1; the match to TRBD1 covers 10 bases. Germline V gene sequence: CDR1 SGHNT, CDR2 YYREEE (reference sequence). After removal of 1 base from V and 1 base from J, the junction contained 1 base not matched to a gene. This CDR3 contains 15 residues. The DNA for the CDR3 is TGTGCCAGCAGCTTGAGGGACAGGGGGAACACTGAAGCTTTCTTT. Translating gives CASSLRDRGNTEAFF.

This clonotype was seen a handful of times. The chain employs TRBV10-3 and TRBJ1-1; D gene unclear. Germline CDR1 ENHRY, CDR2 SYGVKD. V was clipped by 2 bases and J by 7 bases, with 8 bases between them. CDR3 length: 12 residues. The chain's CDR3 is CAISEETFEAFF. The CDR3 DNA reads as TGTGCCATCAGTGAGGAAACATTTGAAGCTTTCTTT.

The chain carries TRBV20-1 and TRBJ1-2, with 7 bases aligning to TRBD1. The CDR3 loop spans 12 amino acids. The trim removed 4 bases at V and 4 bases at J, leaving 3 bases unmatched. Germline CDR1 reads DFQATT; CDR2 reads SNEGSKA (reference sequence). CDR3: CSAIQGPYGYTF. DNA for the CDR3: TGCAGTGCTATACAGGGGCCCTATGGCTACACCTTC.

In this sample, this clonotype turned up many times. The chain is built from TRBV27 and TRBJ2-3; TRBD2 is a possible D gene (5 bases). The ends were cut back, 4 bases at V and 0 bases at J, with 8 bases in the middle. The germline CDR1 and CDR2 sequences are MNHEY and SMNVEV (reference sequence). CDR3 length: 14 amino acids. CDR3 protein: CASSSEGSTDTQYF. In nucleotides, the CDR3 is TGTGCCAGCAGTTCAGAGGGAAGCACAGATACGCAGTATTTT.

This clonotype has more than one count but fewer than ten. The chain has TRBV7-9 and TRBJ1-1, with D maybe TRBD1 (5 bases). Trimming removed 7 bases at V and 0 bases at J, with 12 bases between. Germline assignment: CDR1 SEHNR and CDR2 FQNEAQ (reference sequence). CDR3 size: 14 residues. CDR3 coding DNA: TGTGCCAGCACCCCTGACAGCATGAACACTGAAGCTTTCTTT. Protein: CASTPDSMNTEAFF.

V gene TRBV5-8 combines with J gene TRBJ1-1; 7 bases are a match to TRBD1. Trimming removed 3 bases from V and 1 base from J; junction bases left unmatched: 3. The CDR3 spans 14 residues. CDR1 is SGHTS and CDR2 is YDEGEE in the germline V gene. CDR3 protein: CASSWRTGNTEAFF. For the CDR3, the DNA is TGTGCCAGCAGCTGGCGGACAGGGAACACTGAAGCTTTCTTT.

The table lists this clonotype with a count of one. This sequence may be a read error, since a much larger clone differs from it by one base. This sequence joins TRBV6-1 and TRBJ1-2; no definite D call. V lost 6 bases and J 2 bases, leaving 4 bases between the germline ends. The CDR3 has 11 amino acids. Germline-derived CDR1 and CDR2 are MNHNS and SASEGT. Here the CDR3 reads CASRKNYGYTF. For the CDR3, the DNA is TGTGCCAGCAGAAAGAACTATGGCTACACCTTC.

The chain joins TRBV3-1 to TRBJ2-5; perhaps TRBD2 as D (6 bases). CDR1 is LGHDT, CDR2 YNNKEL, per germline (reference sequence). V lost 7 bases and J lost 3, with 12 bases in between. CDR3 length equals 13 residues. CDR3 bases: TGTGCCAGCATTCGGAGGGCAGAAGAGACCCAGTACTTC. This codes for CASIRRAEETQYF.